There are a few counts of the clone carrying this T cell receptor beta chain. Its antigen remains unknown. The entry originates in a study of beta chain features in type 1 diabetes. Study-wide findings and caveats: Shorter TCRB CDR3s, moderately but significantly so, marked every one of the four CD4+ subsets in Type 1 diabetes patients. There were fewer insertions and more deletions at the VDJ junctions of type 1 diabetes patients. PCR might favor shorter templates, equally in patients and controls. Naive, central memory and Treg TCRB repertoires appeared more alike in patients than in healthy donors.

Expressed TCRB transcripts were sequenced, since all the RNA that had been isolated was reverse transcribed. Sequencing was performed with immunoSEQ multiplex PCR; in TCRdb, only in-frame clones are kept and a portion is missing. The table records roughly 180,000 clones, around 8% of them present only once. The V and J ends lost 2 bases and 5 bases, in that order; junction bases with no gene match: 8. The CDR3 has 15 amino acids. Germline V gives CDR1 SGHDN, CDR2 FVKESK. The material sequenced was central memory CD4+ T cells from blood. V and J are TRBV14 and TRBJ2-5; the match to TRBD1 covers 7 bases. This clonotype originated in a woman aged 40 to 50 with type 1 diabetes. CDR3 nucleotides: TGTGCCAGCAGCCAATTAAGGGGGCGATCGGAGACCCAGTACTTC. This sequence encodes CASSQLRGRSETQYF.